The clone carrying this T cell receptor beta chain has a count of ten or more. Antigen: not known. The sample is drawn from a study of human T cells and chemical hapten exposure. On the study more broadly: Alopecia universalis, totalis or areata was present in patients who were mostly female. Broader study findings: Those TCRs sitting above 1 in 1000 frequency stayed the same with DPC sensitization.

Time point indicated: patch test 1, 2 weeks after DPC sensitization. Treatment denoted: therapeutic diphenylcyclopropenone sensitization with weekly scalp DPC. The library gave individual cDNA molecules unique molecular identifiers. Original analysis: Samples contained a median of roughly 99,000 TCRs, with a range of roughly 23,224 to 700,000. TCRdb re-analysed the RACE reads in MiXCR, keeping a single row per CDR3 protein. TCRdb's processing, not the authors' own work, is the source of the V and J calls. The repertoire includes 80,000 to 100,000 distinct CDR3 sequences, around 7% of them detected once, and roughly 1.6% sits in the top ten. The sample consisted of whole blood, taken in connection with sensitization to the hapten diphenylcyclopropenone (DPC). The sequence was obtained from a woman aged 30 to 39 with alopecia areata. Some clones in this sample may be carry-over from other donors' samples.

As DNA, the CDR3 is TGTGCCAGCAGTTACTCGGTAGGGGTGATCTACGAGCAGTACTTC. Amino acid sequence: CASSYSVGVIYEQYF. The chain carries TRBV6-5 and TRBJ2-7; D is possibly TRBD1 (5 bases). This CDR3 has 15 amino acids. Trimming removed 0 bases from V and 3 bases from J, with 12 bases in between. Germline CDR1 MNHEY, CDR2 SVGAGI.